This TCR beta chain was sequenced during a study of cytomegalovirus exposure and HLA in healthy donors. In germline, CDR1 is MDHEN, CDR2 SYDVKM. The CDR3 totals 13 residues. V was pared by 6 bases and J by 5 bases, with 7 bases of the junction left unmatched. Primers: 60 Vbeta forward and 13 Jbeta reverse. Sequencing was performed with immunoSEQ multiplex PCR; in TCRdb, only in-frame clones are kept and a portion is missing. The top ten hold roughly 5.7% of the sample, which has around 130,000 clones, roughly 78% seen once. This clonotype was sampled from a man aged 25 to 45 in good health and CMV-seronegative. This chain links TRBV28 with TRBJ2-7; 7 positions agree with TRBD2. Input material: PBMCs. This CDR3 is CASSSSGMDEQYF. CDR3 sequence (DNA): TGTGCCAGCAGCTCAAGCGGGATGGACGAGCAGTACTTC.